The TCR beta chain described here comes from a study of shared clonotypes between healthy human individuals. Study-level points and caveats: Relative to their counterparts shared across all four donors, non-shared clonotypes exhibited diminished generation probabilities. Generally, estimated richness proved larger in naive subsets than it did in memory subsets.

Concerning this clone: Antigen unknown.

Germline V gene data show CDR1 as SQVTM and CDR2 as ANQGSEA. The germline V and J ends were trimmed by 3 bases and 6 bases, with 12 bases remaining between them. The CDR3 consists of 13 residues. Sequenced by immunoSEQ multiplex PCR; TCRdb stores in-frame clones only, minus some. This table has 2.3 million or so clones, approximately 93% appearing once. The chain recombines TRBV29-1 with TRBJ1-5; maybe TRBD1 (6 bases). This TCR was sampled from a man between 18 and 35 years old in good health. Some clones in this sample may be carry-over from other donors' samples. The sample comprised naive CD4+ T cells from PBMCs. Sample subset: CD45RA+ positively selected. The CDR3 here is CSVEGAQGQPQHF. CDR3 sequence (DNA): TGCAGCGTTGAGGGGGCGCAGGGTCAGCCCCAGCATTTT.